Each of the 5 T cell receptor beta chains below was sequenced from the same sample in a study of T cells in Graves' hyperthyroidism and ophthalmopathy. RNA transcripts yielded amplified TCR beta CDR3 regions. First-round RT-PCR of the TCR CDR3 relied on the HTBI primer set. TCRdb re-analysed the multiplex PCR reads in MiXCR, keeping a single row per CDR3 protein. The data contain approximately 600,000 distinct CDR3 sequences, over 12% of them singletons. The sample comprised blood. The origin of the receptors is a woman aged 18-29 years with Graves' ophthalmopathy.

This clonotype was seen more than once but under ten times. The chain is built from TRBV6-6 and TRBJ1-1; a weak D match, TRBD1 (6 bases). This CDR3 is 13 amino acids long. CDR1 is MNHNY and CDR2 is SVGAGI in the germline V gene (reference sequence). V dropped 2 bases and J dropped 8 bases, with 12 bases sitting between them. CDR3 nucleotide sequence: TGTGCCAGCAGTTACCCGAGACAGGAGGAAGCTTTCTTT. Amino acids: CASSYPRQEEAFF.

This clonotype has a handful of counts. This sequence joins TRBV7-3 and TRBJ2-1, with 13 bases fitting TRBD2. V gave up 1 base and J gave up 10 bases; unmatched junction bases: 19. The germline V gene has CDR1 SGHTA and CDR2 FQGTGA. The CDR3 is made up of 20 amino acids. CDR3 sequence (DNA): TGTGCCAGCAGCTTAATTGGGACTAGCGGGACGAGCGGTATCGGGGTGGAGCAGTTCTTC. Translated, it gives CASSLIGTSGTSGIGVEQFF.

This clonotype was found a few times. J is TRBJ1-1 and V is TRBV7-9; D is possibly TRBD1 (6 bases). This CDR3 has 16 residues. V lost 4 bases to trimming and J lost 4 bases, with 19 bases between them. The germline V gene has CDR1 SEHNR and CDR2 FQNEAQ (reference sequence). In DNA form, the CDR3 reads TGTGCCAGCAGCTGCAGACCCTTCGGCAGGGGCACTGAAGCTTTCTTT. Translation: CASSCRPFGRGTEAFF.

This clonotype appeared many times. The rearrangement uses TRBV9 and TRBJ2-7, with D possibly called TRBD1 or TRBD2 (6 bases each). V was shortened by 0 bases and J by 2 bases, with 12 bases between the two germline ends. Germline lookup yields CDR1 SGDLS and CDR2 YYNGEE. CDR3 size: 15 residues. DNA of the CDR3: TGTGCCAGCAGCGTAGGGGGGGACATAACCTACGAGCAGTACTTC. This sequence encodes CASSVGGDITYEQYF.

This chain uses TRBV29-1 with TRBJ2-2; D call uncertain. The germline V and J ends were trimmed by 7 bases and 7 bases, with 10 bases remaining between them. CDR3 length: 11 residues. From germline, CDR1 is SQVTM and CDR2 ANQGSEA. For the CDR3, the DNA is TGCAGCGCCCCTAAGGACGGGGAGCTGTTTTTT. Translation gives CSAPKDGELFF.